A single TCR beta chain is shown here with its context. These data are taken from a study of blood T cell repertoires in COVID-19. Overall study context: From T cells, B-cell-depleted T cells, or PBMCs came the material, which was cDNA or gDNA.

Produced via immunoSEQ multiplex PCR; TCRdb's table is partial and in-frame only. The table includes around 83,000 clones, roughly 90% detected once. V gave up 5 bases and J gave up 0 bases, with 7 bases separating them. The CDR3 totals 14 residues. The germline CDR1 and CDR2 sequences are MDHEN and SYDVKM. The origin of this receptor is a man aged 50 to 59 with active or convalescent COVID-19. V is TRBV28 and J is TRBJ1-4; no reliable D call. What was sequenced was peripheral blood. CDR3 coding DNA: TGTGCCAGCAGTGATCTATCAACTAATGAAAAACTGTTTTTT. This encodes CASSDLSTNEKLFF.